Sequencing of this T cell receptor (beta chain) was carried out in a study of CD8 T cells in Susac syndrome. With respect to this clonotype: Its antigen is unidentified.

Notes on the study in general: The CD4+ T cell repertoires from Susac syndrome exhibited no clonal expansion.

Random hexamers were used to reverse transcribe an amount of 0.5 to 1 ug RNA. TCRdb redid the calling of the immunoSEQ multiplex PCR reads with MiXCR, one entry per CDR3 protein. Among roughly 80,000 distinct CDR3 sequences, around 93% were seen once, and the ten largest hold about 0.54%. The CDR3 is 15 amino acids. Per germline, CDR1 SGHRS and CDR2 YFSETQ. The V gene lost 3 bases and the J gene lost 5 bases, with 18 bases spanning the gap. Sequences were obtained from CD4+ T cells from PBMCs. V gene TRBV5-1 combines with J gene TRBJ2-7, with a weak D call TRBD1 (6 bases). The receptor was derived from a human donor with Susac syndrome. CDR3 amino acids: CASSSRTGMRDEQYF. CDR3 in DNA: TGCGCCAGCAGCTCACGTACAGGGATGCGGGACGAGCAGTACTTC.